The 12 T cell receptor beta chains presented below share a single source sample, sequenced in a study of control samples from healthy donors and cancer patients. Assay: immunoSEQ multiplex PCR; the TCRdb copy retains only in-frame clones and omits some. The data contain around 110,000 clones, approximately 93% of them seen just once; the ten biggest clones take up about 2.6%. What was sequenced was blood. The receptors come from a young man in good health.

V and J are TRBV27 and TRBJ1-4, with D possibly TRBD1 on 6 matching bases. This CDR3 is 12 amino acids long. Trimming stripped 2 bases from V and 12 bases from J, with 10 bases between. CDR1 MNHEY and CDR2 SMNVEV come from the germline V gene (reference sequence). The CDR3 protein is CASSLQGLELFF. DNA for the CDR3: TGTGCCAGCAGTTTACAGGGGCTGGAACTGTTTTTT.

The chain joins TRBV10-2 to TRBJ1-2; D perhaps matches TRBD1 (6 bases). The CDR3 has 13 amino acids. The germline CDR1 and CDR2 sequences are WSHSY and SAAADI. The ends were cut back, 4 bases at V and 5 bases at J, with 11 bases in the middle. This CDR3 is CASSVGAGYGYTF. DNA for the CDR3: TGCGCCAGCAGTGTGGGGGCAGGATATGGCTACACCTTC.

J is TRBJ1-6 and V is TRBV10-2; D is unclear. The V end lost 8 bases, the J end lost 7 bases, and 9 bases lay between the germline ends. Germline CDR1 reads WSHSY; CDR2 reads SAAADI. CDR3 length: 12 amino acids. CDR3 region: CASGSGNSPLHF. The CDR3 nucleotides read TGCGCCAGCGGTTCTGGGAATTCACCCCTCCACTTT.

The CDR3 nucleotides are TGTGCCAGCCTCGGACAGGGGAACACCGGGGAGCTGTTTTTT. It specifies CASLGQGNTGELFF. The J gene is TRBJ2-2, the V gene TRBV6-5; the match to TRBD1 covers 8 bases. There are 14 residues in the CDR3. Germline loops: CDR1 MNHEY, CDR2 SVGAGI. The V segment lost 8 bases and the J segment 1 base; nucleotides outside the gene matches: 3.

The chain recombines TRBV28 with TRBJ2-7, with TRBD1 identical over 9 bases. The CDR3 is made up of 17 amino acids. Germline lookup yields CDR1 MDHEN and CDR2 SYDVKM. V dropped 8 bases and J dropped 5; count of bases not matched to a gene: 19. The CDR3 coding sequence is TGTGCCAGCCTAGCTCTCCCTGGGACAGGGTATAGGGACGAGCAGTACTTC. Protein: CASLALPGTGYRDEQYF.

The chain combines TRBV7-9 with TRBJ2-3; no clear D. V was shortened by 10 bases and J by 6 bases, with 17 bases between the two germline ends. Germline values: CDR1 SEHNR, CDR2 FQNEAQ (reference sequence). There are 13 residues in the CDR3. The CDR3 coding sequence is TGTGCCACCCTGCAGGCGGTCCGGGATACGCAGTATTTT. This codes for CATLQAVRDTQYF.

The rearrangement uses TRBV11-2 and TRBJ1-4; D not resolved. The V end was cut by 5 bases, the J end by 8 bases, with 12 bases between. Per germline, CDR1 SGHAT and CDR2 FQNNGV. The CDR3 is 13 amino acids. CDR3 loop: CASSRPPGEKLFF. Here the CDR3 DNA reads TGTGCCAGCAGCCGACCCCCCGGAGAAAAACTGTTTTTT.

The sample holds a few counts of this clone. The chain links TRBV5-1 to TRBJ1-2, with TRBD1 matching over 7 bases. The V and J ends lost 0 bases and 6 bases, in that order; junction bases with no gene match: 11. This CDR3 is 16 amino acids long. Germline-derived CDR1 and CDR2 are SGHRS and YFSETQ. The CDR3 bases are TGCGCCAGCAGCTTGGCGGGCAGGGAGGACAGGCATGGCTACACCTTC. The encoded protein is CASSLAGREDRHGYTF.

This chain links TRBV5-1 with TRBJ2-7; TRBD1 is a possible D gene (5 bases). V gave up 4 bases and J gave up 3 bases, with 20 bases separating them. CDR3 length: 16 amino acids. Looked up from germline, CDR1 is SGHRS and CDR2 is YFSETQ. The CDR3 here is CASSPHLGPNYYEQYV. The CDR3 region has the DNA TGCGCCAGCAGCCCTCACCTGGGGCCCAACTACTACGAGCAGTACGTC.

The chain combines TRBV2 with TRBJ2-3; TRBD2 might be the D (6 bases). Trimming stripped 4 bases from V and 0 bases from J, with 11 bases between. This CDR3 has 15 residues. In germline, CDR1 is SNHLY, CDR2 FYNNEI. This CDR3 is CASSGRDASTDTQYF. For the CDR3, the DNA is TGTGCCAGCAGTGGGAGGGACGCTAGCACAGATACGCAGTATTTT.

The chain carries TRBV18 and TRBJ2-5; possibly TRBD1 or TRBD2 for D (5 bases each). Trimming took off 3 bases at V and 1 base at J, with 6 bases between the two ends. This CDR3 spans 13 amino acids. Germline values: CDR1 KGHSH, CDR2 LQKENI. CDR3 DNA sequence: TGTGCCAGCTCACCGGGACCCCAAGAGACCCAGTACTTC. The encoded protein is CASSPGPQETQYF. The complete variable domain, with remaining parts taken from reference TRBV18 and TRBJ2-5, reads NAGVMQNPRHLVRRRGQEARLRCSPMKGHSHVYWYRQLPEEGLKFMVYLQKENIIDESGMPKERFSAEFPKEGPSILRIQQVVRGDSAAYFCASSPGPQETQYFGPGTRLLVL.

The chain joins TRBV10-2 to TRBJ1-2, with D uncertain. Trimming removed 1 base at V and 10 bases at J, with 7 bases between. Germline V CDR1 and CDR2: WSHSY, SAAADI. The CDR3 loop spans 11 amino acids. The DNA for the CDR3 is TGCGCCAGCAGTGAGTTCGCTTTCTACACCTTC. The encoded protein is CASSEFAFYTF.